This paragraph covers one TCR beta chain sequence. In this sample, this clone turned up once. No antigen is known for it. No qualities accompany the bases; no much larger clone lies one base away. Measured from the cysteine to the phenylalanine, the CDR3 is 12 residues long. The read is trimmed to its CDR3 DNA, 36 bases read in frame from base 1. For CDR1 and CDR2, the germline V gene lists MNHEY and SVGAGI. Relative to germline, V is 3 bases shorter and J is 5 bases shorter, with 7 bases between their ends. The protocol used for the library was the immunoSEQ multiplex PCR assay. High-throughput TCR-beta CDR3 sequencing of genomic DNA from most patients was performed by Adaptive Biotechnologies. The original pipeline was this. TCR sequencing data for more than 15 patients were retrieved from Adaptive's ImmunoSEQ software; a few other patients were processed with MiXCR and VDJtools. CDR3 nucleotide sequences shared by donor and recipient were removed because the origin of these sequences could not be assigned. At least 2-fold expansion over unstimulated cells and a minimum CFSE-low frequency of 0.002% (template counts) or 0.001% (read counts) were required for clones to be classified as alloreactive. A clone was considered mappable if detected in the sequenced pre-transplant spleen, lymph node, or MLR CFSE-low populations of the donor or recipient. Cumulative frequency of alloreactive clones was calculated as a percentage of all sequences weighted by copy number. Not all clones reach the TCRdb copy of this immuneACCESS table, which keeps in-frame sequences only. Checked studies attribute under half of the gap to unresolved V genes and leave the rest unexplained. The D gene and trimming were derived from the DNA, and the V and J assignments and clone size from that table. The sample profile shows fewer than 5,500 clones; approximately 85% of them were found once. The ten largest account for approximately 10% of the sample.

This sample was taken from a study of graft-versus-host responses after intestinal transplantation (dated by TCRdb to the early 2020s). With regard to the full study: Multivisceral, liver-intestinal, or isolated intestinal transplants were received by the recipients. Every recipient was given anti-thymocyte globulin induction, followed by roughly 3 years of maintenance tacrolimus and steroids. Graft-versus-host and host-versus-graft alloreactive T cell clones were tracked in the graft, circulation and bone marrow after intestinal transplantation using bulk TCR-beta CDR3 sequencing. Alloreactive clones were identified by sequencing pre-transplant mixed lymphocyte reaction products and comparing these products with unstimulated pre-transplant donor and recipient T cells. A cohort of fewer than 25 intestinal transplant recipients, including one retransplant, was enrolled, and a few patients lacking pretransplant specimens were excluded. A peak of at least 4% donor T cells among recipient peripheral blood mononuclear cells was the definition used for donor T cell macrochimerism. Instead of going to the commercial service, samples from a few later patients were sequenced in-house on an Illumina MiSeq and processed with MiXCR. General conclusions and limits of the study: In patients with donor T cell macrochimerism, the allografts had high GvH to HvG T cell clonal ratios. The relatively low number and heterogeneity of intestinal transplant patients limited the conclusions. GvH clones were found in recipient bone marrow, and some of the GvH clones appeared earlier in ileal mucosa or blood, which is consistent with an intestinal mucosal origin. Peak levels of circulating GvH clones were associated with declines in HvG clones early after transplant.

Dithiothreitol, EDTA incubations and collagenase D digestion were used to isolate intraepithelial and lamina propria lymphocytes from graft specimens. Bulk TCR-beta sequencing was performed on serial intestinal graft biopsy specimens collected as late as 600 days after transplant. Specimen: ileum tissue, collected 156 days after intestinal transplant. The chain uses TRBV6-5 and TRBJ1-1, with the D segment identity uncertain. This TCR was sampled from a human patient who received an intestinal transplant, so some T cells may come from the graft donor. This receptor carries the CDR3 CASSYAGTEAFF. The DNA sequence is TGTGCCAGCAGTTATGCGGGTACTGAAGCTTTCTTT.